Listed below are T cell receptor beta chains from one sample, sequenced in a study of radiation and T cells in renal cell carcinoma. TCRdb's copy holds only in-frame clones and misses some; the assay was immunoSEQ multiplex PCR. The sample has some 120,000 clones, approximately 82% seen once. Sample: blood, taken from a patient whose treatment included radiotherapy and nephrectomy. The receptors stem from an older woman with renal cell carcinoma. The CDR3 runs from the conserved cysteine through the conserved F or W.

TRBV19 CASSIASGKETQYF
TRBV29-1 CSVDLTSGPFYEQYF
TRBV28 CASRDAISGANVLTF
TRBV6-5 CASSYWEGDYGYTF
TRBV4-3 CASSQDFEVDEQFF
TRBV28 CASSSENEQFF
TRBV2 CASSGPGGSTDTQYF
TRBV7-9 CASSSARQNEKLFF
TRBV7-9 CASSQVGDRQWKSPLHF
TRBV9 CASSVEVAGVSEQFF
TRBV6-1 CASSEEVHGEKLFF
TRBV2 CASSELLAGAYEQYF
TRBV23-1 CAPDFFRDTAEAFF
TRBV6-5 CASSSGGYYNEQFF
TRBV7-2 CASSWTSGNYEQYF
TRBV4-1 CASSQDYRGEAFF
TRBV5-1 CASSHGVSRDRDGTEAFF
TRBV11-3 CASSLDRGGEAFF
TRBV11-2 CASSPGYLVGGKDEQFF
TRBV4-1 CASSQLGGSFLYGYTF
TRBV5-1 CASRKGDSQNYEQYF
TRBV6-4 CASSQRDGAEAFF
TRBV2 CASSPTYGYTF
TRBV6-1 CASSEYTLNTEAFF
TRBV5-4 CASSLAPLAGGSTDTQYF
TRBV19 CASSILGGESLPAGYTF
TRBV5-1 CASSLGQGDQPQHF
TRBV5-6 CASRNRDVDEKLFF
TRBV7-8 CASSFTLDSNYGYTF
TRBV9 CASSVGPAGAETQYF
TRBV27 CASSLIAGGSYEQYF
TRBV5-1 CASSPAGGTVTEAFF
TRBV7-2 CASSRGLAGGGETQYF
TRBV19 CASSKTGGHQPQHF
TRBV6-1 CASSDMLFSYGYTF
TRBV7-9 CASTPGQGVDEQFF
TRBV6-5 CASSYSSSWDEQYF
TRBV19 CASRIELDYNEQFF
TRBV4-1 CASSHRTDSSYEQYF
TRBV29-1 CSVEKNNEQFF
TRBV28 CASRTPGNYEQYF
TRBV6-5 CASSLTGQIYEQYF
TRBV19 CASSPMYQETQYF
TRBV28 CASRGLLMKAYNEQFF
TRBV6-5 CASSSTITPQHF
TRBV6-5 CASSYDQLAHEQYF